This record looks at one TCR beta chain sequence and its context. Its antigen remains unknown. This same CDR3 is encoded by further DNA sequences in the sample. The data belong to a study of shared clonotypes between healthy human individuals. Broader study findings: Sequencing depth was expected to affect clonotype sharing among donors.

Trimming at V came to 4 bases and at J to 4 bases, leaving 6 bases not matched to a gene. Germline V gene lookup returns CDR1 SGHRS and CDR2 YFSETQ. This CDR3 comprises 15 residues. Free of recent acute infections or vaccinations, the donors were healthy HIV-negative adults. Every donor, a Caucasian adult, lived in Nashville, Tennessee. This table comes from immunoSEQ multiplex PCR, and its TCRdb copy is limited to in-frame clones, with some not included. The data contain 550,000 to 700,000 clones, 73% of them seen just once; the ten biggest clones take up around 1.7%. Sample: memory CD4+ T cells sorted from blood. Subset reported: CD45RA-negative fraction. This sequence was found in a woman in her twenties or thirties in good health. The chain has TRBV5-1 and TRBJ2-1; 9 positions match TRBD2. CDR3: CASSVATSGYNEQFF. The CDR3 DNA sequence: TGCGCCAGCAGCGTGGCGACTAGCGGATACAATGAGCAGTTCTTC.